Here is one TCR beta chain with its context. Its antigen is as yet unknown. The sample is drawn from a study of CD4+ T cells in melanoma. Notes on the study in general: CD8+ T cell, macrophage and B cell function reportedly correlated with neoantigen-specific CD4+ T cells.

CDR1 and CDR2 from the germline V gene are SGHRS and YFSETQ. Losses at the gene ends were 0 bases for V and 4 bases for J; bases not matched to a gene: 10. This CDR3 has 17 amino acids. Repertoires were generated with immunoSEQ multiplex PCR, while TCRdb's copy carries only in-frame clones and drops some. The sample carries around 55,000 clones, almost 70% recorded once. The sequence was obtained from a human donor with melanoma. The chain employs TRBV5-1 and TRBJ1-2; 9 bases match TRBD1. The sequenced material came from tumor tissue. The CDR3, as DNA: TGCGCCAGCAGCTTGGCACAGGGGGCGCGTGCGGCCTATGGCTACACCTTC. Translating gives CASSLAQGARAAYGYTF.